Reported below is one TCR beta chain. There is no known antigen for this receptor. No base qualities exist here, and no much larger clone lies one base off it. V loses 0 bases, J loses 5 bases, and the germline ends lie 8 bases apart. Including the terminal cysteine and phenylalanine, the CDR3 comprises 15 residues. Here the CDR3 DNA is all that survives: 45 bases in frame from base 1. CDR1 KGHSH and CDR2 LQKENI are derived from the germline V gene. For sequencing of the TCRbeta CDR3 region, genomic DNA was extracted from the sorted cells. The immunoSEQ Assay was used to sequence the TCRbeta CDR3 regions. This is the immuneACCESS table as TCRdb keeps it, with only in-frame sequences that have V and J called. A part of the clones is gone; compared with another copy, unresolved V genes explain less than half, and the rest is unexplained. This sample is represented by 45,000 to 70,000 clones; 85% to 90% of them were singletons. The ten largest account for roughly 7% of the sample.

The trial excluded patients who had a history of autoimmune disease or who were on systemic immunosuppression. In every dose cohort, peripheral blood was drawn for TCR sequencing at baseline, cycle 4 day 1, and cycle 7 day 1. The samples were drawn from a first-in-human, open-label, multicenter phase I dose-escalation trial of ivuxolimab. Adults with locally advanced or metastatic head and neck squamous cell, hepatocellular, melanoma or renal cell carcinoma were enrolled in the trial. Before TCR sequencing, CD4+ and CD8+ T cells were separately sorted from peripheral blood. This sample is part of a study of OX40 agonist ivuxolimab in advanced cancers. In terms of the full investigation: The costimulatory receptor OX40 (CD134) was targeted by ivuxolimab, a fully human IgG2 agonistic monoclonal antibody. Intravenous ivuxolimab was administered to patients every 2 weeks at six dose levels: 0.01, 0.1, 0.3, 1.5, 3 and 10 mg/kg. In the dose-escalation cohort, 65% to 85% of patients were male, and the mean age was 60 years with a range of about 20 to 90. Among the approximately 50 dose-escalation patients, 19 had hepatocellular carcinoma, roughly 15 melanoma, 9 renal cell carcinoma and 9 head and neck cancer. The point of sequencing TCRbeta in the periphery was to test whether ivuxolimab changed TCR sequence diversity and drove clonal T-cell expansion. The paper describes the monotherapy dose-escalation part (N = 52 patients) of the phase I trial of ivuxolimab. Prior anti-PD-1, anti-PD-L1 or anti-CTLA-4 therapy was permitted, and approximately 40% of dose-escalation patients had received checkpoint inhibitors. Partial responses were achieved by three dose-escalation patients, of whom one had hepatocellular carcinoma and two had cutaneous melanoma. The paper as a whole reports these results and caveats: Low levels of normalized T-cell clonal expansion were also shown by some nonresponding patients. Clonal expansion of both CD4+ and CD8+ blood T cells was observed from baseline to week 6 at doses 0.1 to 3.0 mg/kg. After ivuxolimab, CD8+ T cells had more expanded clones than CD4+ T cells on average. In the 0.1-3.0 mg/kg groups, partial responders had among the lowest normalized peripheral clonal expansion, particularly in CD8+ T cells. The antigen specificity of the clonally expanded peripheral T cells was not determined.

The V and J genes are TRBV18 and TRBJ2-6; no confident D gene assignment can be made. This clonotype was sampled from an adult with an advanced solid tumor such as melanoma, head and neck, liver or kidney cancer. The sequencing here drew on CD4+ or CD8+ T cells sorted from blood, taken in a trial of the OX40 agonist ivuxolimab. CDR3 protein: CASSPPGSRANVLTF. At the DNA level, the sequence is TGTGCCAGCTCACCACCGGGATCTAGGGCCAACGTCCTGACTTTC.